The 21 T cell receptor beta chains below were found in one sample sequenced in a study of blood T cell repertoires in COVID-19. The method was immunoSEQ multiplex PCR; TCRdb's version includes in-frame clones alone and lacks a portion of them. The sample has 68,000 or so clones, roughly 85% seen once. Sequencing was carried out using peripheral blood. Receptor source: a human donor in a cohort sampled during active COVID-19.

This clone occurred once. The J gene is TRBJ1-6, the V gene TRBV4-2, with 7 bases lining up with TRBD1. V was clipped by 8 bases and J by 0 bases; unmatched bases: 4. This CDR3 region has 15 residues. Germline V lookup: CDR1 LGHNA, CDR2 YNFKEQ. The CDR3 DNA reads as TGTGCCAGCCGGGACAGAAGCTCCTATAATTCACCCCTCCACTTT. Its protein product is CASRDRSSYNSPLHF.

This clone was seen more than once but under ten times. This chain links TRBV5-1 with TRBJ2-1; D uncertain. This CDR3 comprises 14 residues. V lost 1 base and J lost 7, with 12 bases in between. Germline loops: CDR1 SGHRS, CDR2 YFSETQ. The CDR3 here is CASSLFGTENEQFF. The CDR3 DNA reads as TGCGCCAGCAGCTTGTTTGGTACAGAAAATGAGCAGTTCTTC.

This clone came up once. The V and J genes are TRBV10-3 and TRBJ1-2, with 9 bases that match TRBD1. The junction had 8 bases not matched to a gene; V was cut back by 3 bases and J by 0 bases. The CDR3 contains 17 residues. Germline V gene sequence: CDR1 ENHRY, CDR2 SYGVKD. CDR3 loop: CAISDLDRGTSNYGYTF. The CDR3 DNA reads TGTGCCATCAGTGATTTGGACAGGGGCACGTCTAACTATGGCTACACCTTC.

The chain links TRBV19 to TRBJ1-2, with TRBD1 matching 9 bases. V lost 5 bases to trimming and J lost 4 bases; unmatched junction nucleotides: 11. The length of the CDR3 is 16 residues. CDR1 is LNHDA, CDR2 SQIVND, per germline (reference sequence). The CDR3 bases are TGTGCCAGTAGTTCTCGCCGGACAGGGGTGGGCTATGGCTACACCTTC. Its translation is CASSSRRTGVGYGYTF.

This clone was seen only once. The CDR3 DNA sequence: TGCGCCAGCAGTCAAGATGCCCAGGGGAGCCCCTACGAGCAGTACTTC. It is translated as CASSQDAQGSPYEQYF. The rearrangement uses TRBV23-1 and TRBJ2-7; weak D call: TRBD1 (6 bases). TRBV23-1 is an ORF, and what it does is uncertain. The CDR3 has 16 amino acids. V lost 2 bases and J 2 bases, leaving 16 bases between the germline ends.

The chain couples TRBV12-3 or TRBV12-4 to TRBJ1-4, with 8 bases matching TRBD1. This CDR3 is 12 amino acids long. V gave up 1 base and J gave up 11 bases; unmatched junction bases: 0. CDR3 nucleotide sequence: TGTGCCAGCAGTTTAGGGACAGGGAAACTGTTTTTT. As protein: CASSLGTGKLFF.

The chain uses TRBV5-1 and TRBJ2-3; D is unclear. The CDR3 is 13 amino acids. V lost 0 bases, J lost 6 bases, and 8 bases lay in between. From germline, CDR1 is SGHRS and CDR2 YFSETQ. CDR3: CASSLVPSDTQYF. The CDR3 nucleotides are TGCGCCAGCAGCTTGGTCCCGTCGGATACGCAGTATTTT.

The chain uses TRBV29-1 and TRBJ2-1; D is undetermined. Germline-derived CDR1 and CDR2 are SQVTM and ANQGSEA. The length of the CDR3 is 13 residues. The germline V and J ends were trimmed by 4 bases and 5 bases, with 12 bases remaining between them. The CDR3 reads CSVAYSAHNEQFF. DNA for the CDR3: TGCAGCGTTGCCTACTCCGCCCACAATGAGCAGTTCTTC.

This sequence joins TRBV3-1 (or the pseudogene TRBV3-2) and TRBJ1-2, with a tentative D call TRBD1 (6 bases). The CDR3 is 17 amino acids. The germline CDR1 and CDR2 sequences are LGHDT and YNNKEL (reference sequence). V dropped 0 bases and J dropped 4 bases, with 18 bases sitting between them. The CDR3 DNA is TGTGCCAGCAGCCAAGAACGGTGGGGGCACTTCGTCTATGGCTACACCTTC. It translates to CASSQERWGHFVYGYTF.

This clone was observed a handful of times. The chain carries TRBV10-1 and TRBJ1-1; unclear D gene. Germline V gene data show CDR1 as WNHNN and CDR2 as SYGVQD (reference sequence). CDR3 length equals 14 residues. Deletions cut 6 bases from V and 1 base from J, with 12 bases between. As DNA, the CDR3 is TGCGCCAGCAGCGCCAGACGGGGGAACACTGAAGCTTTCTTT. Translation: CASSARRGNTEAFF.

This rearrangement joins TRBV19 to TRBJ2-2, with D perhaps TRBD2 (5 bases). Deletions cut 1 base from V and 3 bases from J, with 9 bases between. From germline, CDR1 is LNHDA and CDR2 SQIVND (reference sequence). The CDR3 sequence is 15 residues long. CDR3 DNA sequence: TGTGCCAGTAGTATAGGAGGGCGGTACACCGGGGAGCTGTTTTTT. This gives the protein CASSIGGRYTGELFF.

A few counts support this clone. V usage is TRBV6-6 and J usage is TRBJ2-7, with TRBD1 matching over 7 bases. In germline, CDR1 is MNHNY, CDR2 SVGAGI (reference sequence). V was clipped by 11 bases and J by 4 bases; unmatched bases: 11. The CDR3 loop spans 13 amino acids. The CDR3 region is CAVTPSTGYEQYF. The CDR3 DNA is TGTGCCGTCACACCCTCGACAGGGTACGAGCAGTACTTC.

V is TRBV11-2 and J is TRBJ1-4, with no clear D. CDR1 and CDR2 (germline): SGHAT, FQNNGV. The V end was cut by 5 bases, the J end by 6 bases, with 7 bases between. This CDR3 comprises 12 residues. This CDR3 reads CASSRIDEKLFF. The CDR3 coding sequence is TGTGCCAGCAGCCGTATCGATGAAAAACTGTTTTTT. Full variable domain (outside the CDR3, taken from reference TRBV11-2 and TRBJ1-4): EAGVAQSPRYKIIEKRQSVAFWCNPISGHATLYWYQQILGQGPKLLIQFQNNGVVDDSQLPKDRFSAERLKGVDSTLKIQPAKLEDSAVYLCASSRIDEKLFFGSGTQLSVL.

The chain combines TRBV30 with TRBJ2-3; 7 bases match TRBD2. Trimming cost V 0 bases and J 1 base; bases outside gene matches: 4. CDR3 length: 15 amino acids. CDR1 and CDR2 (germline): GTSNPN, SVGIG (reference sequence). Written as DNA, the CDR3 is TGTGCCTGGAGTGTACACAGCGGGGGCACAGATACGCAGTATTTT. It specifies CAWSVHSGGTDTQYF.

The chain has TRBV7-9 and TRBJ1-2, with 7 nucleotides matching TRBD1. Trimming at V came to 5 bases and at J to 1 base, leaving 4 bases not matched to a gene. The germline CDR1 and CDR2 sequences are SEHNR and FQNEAQ (reference sequence). This CDR3 region has 14 residues. The CDR3 bases are TGTGCCAGCAGCCCGGGACAGTTTAACTATGGCTACACCTTC. Amino acids: CASSPGQFNYGYTF.

This chain joins TRBV20-1 and TRBJ2-4; D may be TRBD1 (6 bases). CDR1 DFQATT and CDR2 SNEGSKA come from the germline V gene (reference sequence). Between the trimmed V and J ends, which lost 3 bases and 4 bases, there was a span of 13 bases. The CDR3 loop spans 14 amino acids. The CDR3 nucleotides read TGCAGTGCTAGTCCGGGACAAGCGAAAAACATTCAGTACTTC. It is translated as CSASPGQAKNIQYF.

The chain couples TRBV4-2 to TRBJ1-1; D is perhaps TRBD1 (6 bases). Germline V lookup: CDR1 LGHNA, CDR2 YNFKEQ. The CDR3 covers 15 residues. Trimming pared 7 bases from V and 8 bases from J, leaving 23 bases between. CDR3 in DNA: TGTGCCAGCAACCCGCCGGGGGGGCCTAACAGAGAAGCTTTCTTT. This encodes CASNPPGGPNREAFF.

V usage is TRBV14 and J usage is TRBJ2-5; D is undetermined. The V end was cut by 1 base, the J end by 5 bases, with 11 bases between. CDR1 is SGHDN, CDR2 FVKESK, per germline. The CDR3 extends over 14 amino acids. CDR3 loop: CASSQGGLEETQYF. CDR3 bases: TGTGCCAGCAGCCAAGGAGGTTTGGAGGAGACCCAGTACTTC.

V is TRBV2 and J is TRBJ2-2, with 7 nucleotides matching TRBD2. Germline CDR1 SNHLY, CDR2 FYNNEI. The CDR3 is made up of 16 amino acids. J gave up 4 bases and V 5 bases, and 10 bases lay outside the gene matches. CDR3 loop: CASSRSGGPPTGELFF. The CDR3 bases are TGTGCCAGCAGTCGGTCGGGGGGACCCCCCACCGGGGAGCTGTTTTTT.

The chain joins TRBV11-3 to TRBJ2-7; D gene unclear. Deletions cut 1 base from V and 0 bases from J, with 7 bases between. The CDR3 length is 14 residues. Germline loops: CDR1 SGHNT, CDR2 YENEEA. CDR3 DNA: TGTGCCAGCAGCTTAGCAGGTTTCTCCTACGAGCAGTACTTC. Its translation: CASSLAGFSYEQYF.

There are a few counts of this clone. The rearrangement links TRBV5-4 to TRBJ2-2; TRBD1 agrees at 7 bases. The V segment lost 6 bases and the J segment 5 bases; nucleotides outside the gene matches: 13. There are 16 residues in the CDR3. CDR1 is SGHNT, CDR2 YYREEE, per germline (reference sequence). CDR3 nucleotides: TGTGCCAGCACCTACCGTAACAGGGGCGGGACCGGGGAGCTGTTTTTT. It specifies CASTYRNRGGTGELFF.